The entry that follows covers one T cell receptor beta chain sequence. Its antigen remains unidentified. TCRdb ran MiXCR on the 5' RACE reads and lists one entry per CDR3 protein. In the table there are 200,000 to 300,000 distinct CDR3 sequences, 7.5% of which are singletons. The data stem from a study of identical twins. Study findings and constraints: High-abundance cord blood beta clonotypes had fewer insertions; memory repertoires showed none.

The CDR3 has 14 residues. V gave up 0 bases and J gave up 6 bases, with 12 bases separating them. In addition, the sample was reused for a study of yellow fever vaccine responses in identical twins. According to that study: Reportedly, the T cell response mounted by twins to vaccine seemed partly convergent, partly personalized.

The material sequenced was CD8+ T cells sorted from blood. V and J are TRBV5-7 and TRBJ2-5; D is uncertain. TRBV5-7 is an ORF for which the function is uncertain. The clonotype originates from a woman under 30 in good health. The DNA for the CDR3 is TGTGCCAGCAGCTTGGTTCCCTTACGAAAGACCCAGTACTTC. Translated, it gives CASSLVPLRKTQYF.